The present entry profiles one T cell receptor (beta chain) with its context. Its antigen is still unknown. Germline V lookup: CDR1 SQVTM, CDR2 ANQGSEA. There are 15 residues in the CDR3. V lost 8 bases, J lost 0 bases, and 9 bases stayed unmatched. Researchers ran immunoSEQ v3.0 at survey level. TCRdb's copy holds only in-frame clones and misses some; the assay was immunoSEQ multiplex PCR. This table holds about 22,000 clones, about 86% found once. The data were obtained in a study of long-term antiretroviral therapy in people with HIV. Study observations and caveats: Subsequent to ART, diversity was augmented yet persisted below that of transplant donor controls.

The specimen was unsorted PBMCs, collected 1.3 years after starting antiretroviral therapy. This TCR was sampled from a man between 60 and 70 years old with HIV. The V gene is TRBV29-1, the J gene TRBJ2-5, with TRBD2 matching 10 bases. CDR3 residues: CSSHLGLANQETQYF. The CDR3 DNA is TGCAGCTCTCATTTGGGACTAGCGAACCAAGAGACCCAGTACTTC. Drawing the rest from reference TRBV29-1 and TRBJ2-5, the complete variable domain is SAVISQKPSRDICQRGTSLTIQCQVDSQVTMMFWYRQQPGQSLTLIATANQGSEATYESGFVIDKFPISRPNLTFSTLTVSNMSPEDSSIYLCSSHLGLANQETQYFGPGTRLLVL.